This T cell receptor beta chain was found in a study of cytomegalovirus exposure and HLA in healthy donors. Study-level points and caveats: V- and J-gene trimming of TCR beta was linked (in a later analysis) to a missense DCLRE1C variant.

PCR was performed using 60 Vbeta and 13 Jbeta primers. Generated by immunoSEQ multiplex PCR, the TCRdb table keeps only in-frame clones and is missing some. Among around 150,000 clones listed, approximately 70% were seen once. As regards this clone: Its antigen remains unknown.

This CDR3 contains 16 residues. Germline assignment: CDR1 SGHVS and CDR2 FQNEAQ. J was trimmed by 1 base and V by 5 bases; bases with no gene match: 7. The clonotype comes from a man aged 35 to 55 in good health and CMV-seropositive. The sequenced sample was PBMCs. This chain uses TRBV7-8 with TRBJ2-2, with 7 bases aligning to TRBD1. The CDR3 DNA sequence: TGTGCCAGCAGCCCCTTGACAGGGCTGAACACCGGGGAGCTGTTTTTT. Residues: CASSPLTGLNTGELFF.